Following are 32 T cell receptor beta chains from one sample sequenced in a study of T cell responses to AZD1222 COVID-19 vaccine. Repertoires were generated with immunoSEQ multiplex PCR, while TCRdb's copy carries only in-frame clones and drops some. The profile shows roughly 30,000 clones, 78% of them singletons. This specimen was peripheral blood, taken 28 days after the second AZD1222 dose. These receptors came from an adult who received the AZD1222 COVID-19 vaccine.

The DNA of the CDR3 is TGTGCCAGCAGCTTAGGGGTAGGGAATCAGCCCCAGCATTTT. Translation: CASSLGVGNQPQHF. The chain combines TRBV7-9 with TRBJ1-5; D gene uncertain. CDR1 is SEHNR and CDR2 is FQNEAQ in the germline V gene (reference sequence). This CDR3 is 14 amino acids long. Trimming removed 1 base at V and 4 bases at J, with 8 bases between.

This CDR3 reads CASGSPFAQNTGELFF. As DNA, the CDR3 is TGTGCTAGTGGTTCCCCGTTTGCACAGAACACCGGGGAGCTGTTTTTT. The rearrangement uses TRBV12-5 and TRBJ2-2; D remains ambiguous. CDR3 length equals 16 residues. Trimming left V 4 bases short and J 1 base short, with 13 bases between. Germline CDR1 and CDR2: LGHNT and FRNRAP.

The chain has TRBV5-6 and TRBJ2-5; maybe TRBD2 (6 bases). V was cut by 5 bases and J by 1 base, with 15 bases left in between. Per the germline V gene, CDR1 is SGHDT and CDR2 is YYEEEE. There are 15 residues in the CDR3. DNA of the CDR3: TGTGCCAGCAGGCGAGCTAGCGTATTCCAAGAGACCCAGTACTTC. Translated, it gives CASRRASVFQETQYF.

The chain links TRBV5-1 to TRBJ2-2, with D perhaps TRBD1 (5 bases). V lost 4 bases and J lost 2, with 9 bases in between. Germline V lookup: CDR1 SGHRS, CDR2 YFSETQ. This CDR3 has 14 residues. The CDR3 sequence is CASSGAANTGELFF. The CDR3 nucleotides read TGCGCCAGCAGCGGGGCAGCCAACACCGGGGAGCTGTTTTTT.

The gene calls are TRBV2 and TRBJ1-4; D not certain. CDR1 and CDR2 from the germline V gene are SNHLY and FYNNEI. The CDR3 covers 14 residues. Trimming removed 8 bases at V and 7 bases at J, with 17 bases between. Here the CDR3 reads CASGESFWVEKLFF. The CDR3 region has the DNA TGTGCCAGCGGAGAATCTTTTTGGGTTGAAAAACTGTTTTTT.

The chain links TRBV6-5 to TRBJ1-2, with a weak D call TRBD1 (5 bases). The V end was cut by 8 bases, the J end by 0 bases, with 13 bases between. Germline CDR1 MNHEY, CDR2 SVGAGI. The length of the CDR3 is 14 residues. The CDR3 sequence: CASSQGTSNYGYTF. DNA of the CDR3: TGTGCCAGCTCACAAGGGACTTCTAACTATGGCTACACCTTC.

The sample holds a few counts of this clone. The chain is built from TRBV11-2 and TRBJ2-1, with TRBD2 matching over 11 bases. Per germline, CDR1 SGHAT and CDR2 FQNNGV. The CDR3 contains 15 residues. V shed 3 bases, J shed 2 bases, and the junction held 0 bases outside the gene matches. The DNA of the CDR3 is TGTGCCAGCAGCTTGACTAGCGGGGCCTACAATGAGCAGTTCTTC. Amino acids: CASSLTSGAYNEQFF. Using reference TRBV11-2 and TRBJ2-1 for the parts outside the CDR3, the full variable domain is EAGVAQSPRYKIIEKRQSVAFWCNPISGHATLYWYQQILGQGPKLLIQFQNNGVVDDSQLPKDRFSAERLKGVDSTLKIQPAKLEDSAVYLCASSLTSGAYNEQFFGPGTRLTVL.

This chain joins TRBV7-8 and TRBJ1-4; 7 bases align to TRBD1. CDR1 and CDR2 from the germline V gene are SGHVS and FQNEAQ. This CDR3 spans 14 amino acids. Germline trimming cut 5 bases from V and 7 bases from J; bases unmatched to any gene: 7. CDR3 in DNA: TGTGCCAGCAGCCGAGGACCAGGGGGTGAAAAACTGTTTTTT. Protein product: CASSRGPGGEKLFF.

The chain uses TRBV3-1 (or the pseudogene TRBV3-2) and TRBJ2-5, with 8 bases fitting TRBD2. The germline gives CDR1 LGHDT, CDR2 YNNKEL (reference sequence). The CDR3 covers 15 residues. The V segment lost 6 bases and the J segment 3 bases; nucleotides outside the gene matches: 9. The CDR3 reads CASSDRGGPEETQYF. CDR3 coding DNA: TGTGCCAGCAGTGATCGGGGGGGCCCTGAAGAGACCCAGTACTTC.

Details on this clone: Different DNA sequences within this sample yield the same CDR3. The genes are TRBV18 and TRBJ1-6; D gene uncertain. Germline-derived CDR1 and CDR2 are KGHSH and LQKENI. Trimming removed 4 bases at V and 5 bases at J, with 6 bases between. The CDR3 extends over 13 amino acids. The CDR3 region is CASSQTNNSPLHF. CDR3 in DNA: TGTGCCAGCTCACAGACGAATAATTCACCCCTCCACTTT.

J is TRBJ2-5 and V is TRBV7-8; 8 nucleotides agree with TRBD2. This CDR3 contains 15 residues. The junction had 4 bases not matched to a gene; V was cut back by 1 base and J by 3 bases. The germline gives CDR1 SGHVS, CDR2 FQNEAQ. The CDR3 DNA follows: TGTGCCAGCAGCTTAGTGGGACTAGTGAAAGAGACCCAGTACTTC. Amino acid sequence: CASSLVGLVKETQYF.

This clone has just a few counts. The gene calls are TRBV19 and TRBJ2-2; D not resolved. CDR3 length: 12 amino acids. The germline V gene encodes CDR1 LNHDA and CDR2 SQIVND (reference sequence). The ends were cut back, 1 base at V and 9 bases at J, with 6 bases in the middle. The DNA for the CDR3 is TGTGCCAGTAGTATAGGGTGGCGGGAGCTGTTTTTT. It translates to CASSIGWRELFF.

The chain links TRBV6-5 to TRBJ1-5; D unclear. CDR1 is MNHEY, CDR2 SVGAGI, per germline. The germline V and J ends were trimmed by 6 bases and 5 bases, with 8 bases remaining between them. The CDR3 spans 12 residues. The CDR3 nucleotides are TGTGCCAGCAGCGGATATCATCAGCCCCAGCATTTT. It specifies CASSGYHQPQHF.

The V gene is TRBV6-5, the J gene TRBJ1-1; no reliable D call. V was trimmed by 6 bases and J by 1 base, leaving 3 bases between them. CDR3 length: 11 amino acids. Germline CDR1 MNHEY, CDR2 SVGAGI. The CDR3 DNA reads as TGTGCCAGCAGGCGGAACACTGAAGCTTTCTTT. Its translation: CASRRNTEAFF.

V is TRBV7-2 and J is TRBJ2-1; D gene unclear. V was shortened by 3 bases and J by 0 bases, with 9 bases between the two germline ends. This CDR3 spans 15 amino acids. CDR1 SGHTA and CDR2 FQGNSA come from the germline V gene. The CDR3 sequence is CASSFADSSYNEQFF. In DNA form, the CDR3 reads TGTGCCAGCAGCTTCGCGGATAGCTCCTACAATGAGCAGTTCTTC.

The chain is built from TRBV5-1 and TRBJ2-7, with D tentatively TRBD2 (6 bases). Germline CDR1 is SGHRS and CDR2 is YFSETQ. Trimming cost V 3 bases and J 5 bases, with 18 bases left between them. This CDR3 spans 15 amino acids. In DNA form, the CDR3 reads TGCGCCAGCAGCTCCTCAGGGACTCGAGGTGACGAGCAGTACTTC. It specifies CASSSSGTRGDEQYF.

The gene calls are TRBV15 and TRBJ2-1; TRBD2 aligns across 8 bases. Germline V gene data show CDR1 as LNHNV and CDR2 as YYDKDF (reference sequence). Germline trimming cut 2 bases from V and 0 bases from J; bases unmatched to any gene: 6. The CDR3 is made up of 17 amino acids. Written as DNA, the CDR3 is TGTGCCACCAGCAGATCTCTAGCGGGCGGCTCCTACAATGAGCAGTTCTTC. This sequence encodes CATSRSLAGGSYNEQFF.

The V call is TRBV15, the J call TRBJ1-5; D gene uncertain. The germline CDR1 and CDR2 sequences are LNHNV and YYDKDF (reference sequence). Trimming pared 0 bases from V and 4 bases from J, leaving 13 bases between. The CDR3 is 16 residues long. CDR3 protein: CATSRDRRNSNQPQHF. In nucleotides, the CDR3 is TGTGCCACCAGCAGAGATAGAAGGAACAGTAATCAGCCCCAGCATTTT.

The chain combines TRBV3-1 (or the pseudogene TRBV3-2) with TRBJ2-1; D is undetermined. Germline V gene sequence: CDR1 LGHDT, CDR2 YNNKEL (reference sequence). V was cut by 1 base and J by 9 bases, with 7 bases left in between. This CDR3 comprises 12 residues. As DNA, the CDR3 is TGTGCCAGCAGCCAAGGGCTATTTGAGCAGTTCTTC. Encoded protein: CASSQGLFEQFF.

This clone appeared once. The chain has TRBV30 and TRBJ1-5; 8 bases are a match to TRBD1. This CDR3 region has 16 residues. V gave up 0 bases and J gave up 7 bases; unmatched junction bases: 11. Germline V CDR1 and CDR2: GTSNPN, SVGIG (reference sequence). The CDR3 protein is CAWSVSGQGANQPQHF. CDR3 sequence (DNA): TGTGCCTGGAGTGTATCTGGGCAGGGGGCGAACCAGCCCCAGCATTTT.

This chain links TRBV18 with TRBJ2-5; the D is unclear. V gave up 2 bases and J gave up 4 bases, with 5 bases separating them. This CDR3 has 12 residues. The germline gives CDR1 KGHSH, CDR2 LQKENI. CDR3 loop: CASSPGRETQYF. The CDR3 coding sequence is TGTGCCAGCTCACCAGGCCGAGAGACCCAGTACTTC.

The chain recombines TRBV7-7 with TRBJ1-6; D unclear. V was cut by 1 base and J by 7 bases, with 14 bases left in between. Germline values: CDR1 SSHAT, CDR2 FNYEAQ (reference sequence). This CDR3 region has 16 residues. For the CDR3, the DNA is TGTGCCAGCAGCTTAGTTCTTGCAGGTGAGAATTCACCCCTCCACTTT. Protein product: CASSLVLAGENSPLHF.

This clone has a handful of counts. The chain links TRBV28 to TRBJ2-4; maybe TRBD1 (6 bases). V was pared by 7 bases and J by 1 base, with 8 bases between. There are 13 residues in the CDR3. Germline lookup yields CDR1 MDHEN and CDR2 SYDVKM. CDR3 amino acids: CASNREAKNIQYF. The DNA of the CDR3 is TGTGCCAGCAACAGGGAGGCCAAAAACATTCAGTACTTC.

The CDR3 loop reads CASSLGLAGAYNEQFF. Here the CDR3 DNA reads TGTGCCAGCAGCTTAGGTTTAGCGGGGGCCTACAATGAGCAGTTCTTC. The chain carries TRBV11-3 and TRBJ2-1; TRBD2 matches 9 bases. Germline lookup yields CDR1 SGHNT and CDR2 YENEEA. Trimming at V came to 1 base and at J to 2 bases, leaving 3 bases not matched to a gene. The CDR3 extends over 16 amino acids.

The chain has TRBV13 and TRBJ1-1, with D perhaps TRBD1 (5 bases). Germline values: CDR1 PRHDT, CDR2 FYEKMQ (reference sequence). V gave up 5 bases and J gave up 5 bases, with 18 bases separating them. The CDR3 consists of 15 residues. The CDR3 protein is CASSIGGRGRTEAFF. The CDR3, as DNA: TGTGCCAGCAGCATTGGAGGTAGGGGAAGGACTGAAGCTTTCTTT.

The chain is built from TRBV28 and TRBJ1-5, with D tentatively TRBD1 (6 bases). Deletions cut 7 bases from V and 3 bases from J, with 19 bases between. The CDR3 totals 16 residues. Germline V gives CDR1 MDHEN, CDR2 SYDVKM. CDR3 sequence: CASMRGGTPSNQPQHF. As DNA, the CDR3 is TGTGCCAGCATGCGGGGAGGGACACCGTCCAATCAGCCCCAGCATTTT.

The V gene is TRBV10-3, the J gene TRBJ1-2; 10 nucleotides align to TRBD1. The J segment lost 8 bases and the V segment lost 7 bases, leaving 4 bases of the junction unmatched. Germline CDR1 and CDR2: ENHRY and SYGVKD. This CDR3 has 12 residues. CDR3 coding DNA: TGTGCCATCACCGGGGACAGGGGCGGCTACACCTTC. Protein: CAITGDRGGYTF.

The chain employs TRBV10-1 and TRBJ2-7; D not resolved. Germline V CDR1 and CDR2: WNHNN, SYGVQD (reference sequence). Trimming took 4 bases from V and 4 from J, leaving 14 bases between them. The CDR3 loop spans 14 amino acids. The CDR3 loop reads CASSGRRPPYEQYF. CDR3 DNA sequence: TGCGCCAGCAGTGGTCGCAGGCCCCCTTACGAGCAGTACTTC.

The rearrangement joins TRBV29-1 to TRBJ1-2, with 8 bases fitting TRBD1. V was pared by 7 bases and J by 3 bases, with 7 bases of the junction left unmatched. The CDR3 contains 13 residues. From germline, CDR1 is SQVTM and CDR2 ANQGSEA. The CDR3 here is CSARTGWDYGYTF. The CDR3 nucleotides are TGCAGCGCTCGGACAGGGTGGGACTATGGCTACACCTTC.

The CDR3 sequence is CASSWGGQETQYF. The DNA of the CDR3 is TGTGCCAGCAGTTGGGGGGGCCAAGAGACCCAGTACTTC. V and J are TRBV11-3 and TRBJ2-5; 7 bases line up with TRBD2. Unmatched junction bases numbered 2, after V lost 6 bases and J lost 1 base. Per germline, CDR1 SGHNT and CDR2 YENEEA. This CDR3 region has 13 residues.

This chain uses TRBV3-1 (or the pseudogene TRBV3-2) with TRBJ2-3; D is undetermined. Germline V gene data show CDR1 as LGHDT and CDR2 as YNNKEL (reference sequence). The CDR3 is 13 residues long. Trimming shortened V by 4 bases and J by 1 base, and 6 bases separated the two germline ends. CDR3 in DNA: TGTGCCAGCAGCCCCCCCGGCACAGATACGCAGTATTTT. Its protein is CASSPPGTDTQYF.

The V gene is TRBV5-4, the J gene TRBJ2-5, with TRBD1 matching over 9 bases. Germline CDR1 and CDR2: SGHNT and YYREEE (reference sequence). J was trimmed by 5 bases and V by 2 bases; bases with no gene match: 4. The CDR3 spans 14 residues. In DNA form, the CDR3 reads TGTGCCAGCAGCTTACAGGGGGCGGTGGAGACCCAGTACTTC. As protein: CASSLQGAVETQYF. The whole variable domain, filled in from reference TRBV5-4 and TRBJ2-5, reads ETGVTQSPTHLIKTRGQQVTLRCSSQSGHNTVSWYQQALGQGPQFIFQYYREEENGRGNFPPRFSGLQFPNYSSELNVNALELDDSALYLCASSLQGAVETQYFGPGTRLLVL.